This entry is about one TCR beta chain. Its antigen remains unidentified. TCRdb passed the RT-PCR reads through MiXCR, listing each CDR3 protein once. The sample lists around 790,000 distinct CDR3 sequences; 21% were seen once. After removal of 5 bases from V and 7 bases from J, the junction contained 7 bases not matched to a gene. The CDR3 covers 14 residues. This entry comes from a study of response to subunit inactivated influenza vaccine. General study findings and limits: T cells newly recruited by each seasonal influenza vaccination are few, the authors suggested.

This sample comprised PBMCs from blood, obtained roughly 5 days after vaccination. The J gene is TRBJ2-1, the V gene TRBV12-3 or TRBV12-4; 8 bases match TRBD2. The TCR was taken from a man over 45 who received an inactivated influenza vaccine. In DNA form, the CDR3 reads TGTGCCAGCAGTATGCAGCGGGAGAGGAATGAGCAGTTCTTC. Translating gives CASSMQRERNEQFF.